A single sample is the source of the 19 T cell receptor beta chains below, sequenced in a study of blood T cells in healthy people across ages. Together with a sample-barcoded 5' primer, a J-beta primer mix was included in a second PCR lasting roughly 6 to 12 cycles. TCRdb reprocessed the 5' RACE reads via MiXCR and lists one record per CDR3 protein. Of about a million distinct CDR3 sequences in the sample, about two fifths were seen once. The material sequenced was blood. All receptors derive from a man aged 18 to 30 in good health.

Concerning this clonotype itself: A read error may produce the germline difference seen at one junction end. V usage is TRBV12-3 or TRBV12-4 and J usage is TRBJ2-3; 11 positions agree with TRBD2. This CDR3 region has 17 residues. The CDR3 DNA follows: TGTGCCAGCAGTTCATCACCGGGACTAGCGGAAACAGATGCGCAGTATTTT. Translating gives CASSSSPGLAETDAQYF.

This clonotype has just a few counts. The CDR3 bases are TGTGCCAGCAGCTTCCGGACCCAGGGGAAATTTAGGAATGAGCAGTTCTTC. Protein product: CASSFRTQGKFRNEQFF. The V and J genes are TRBV7-9 and TRBJ2-1, with TRBD1 as a possible D gene (6 bases). Germline values: CDR1 SEHNR, CDR2 FQNEAQ (reference sequence). Trimming removed 3 bases at V and 7 bases at J, with 22 bases between. The CDR3 length is 17 residues. The full variable domain, completed using reference TRBV7-9 and TRBJ2-1, is DTGVSQNPRHKITKRGQNVTFRCDPISEHNRLYWYRQTLGQGPEFLTYFQNEAQLEKSRLLSDRFSAERPKGSFSTLEIQRTEQGDSAMYLCASSFRTQGKFRNEQFFGPGTRLTVL.

In its sample, this clonotype was seen a few times. The V call is TRBV20-1, the J call TRBJ1-1, with D uncertain. Germline CDR1 DFQATT, CDR2 SNEGSKA (reference sequence). The CDR3 consists of 16 residues. Trimming shortened V by 1 base and J by 3 bases, and 18 bases separated the two germline ends. The CDR3 is CSARAGRIHYYTEAFF. CDR3 nucleotide sequence: TGCAGTGCTAGAGCTGGCAGGATCCACTACTACACTGAAGCTTTCTTT.

This clonotype has a handful of counts. The chain employs TRBV19 and TRBJ1-4; no clear D gene. Trimming cost V 11 bases and J 8 bases, with 12 bases left between them. The CDR3 extends over 11 amino acids. Germline V gene lookup returns CDR1 LNHDA and CDR2 SQIVND (reference sequence). The CDR3 here is CAGQVGEKLFF. In DNA, the CDR3 is TGTGCCGGGCAGGTGGGAGAAAAACTGTTTTTT.

This clonotype was detected ten times or more. The chain links TRBV6-5 to TRBJ2-3; D unclear. Trimming took 2 bases from V and 0 from J, leaving 9 bases between them. The germline V gene has CDR1 MNHEY and CDR2 SVGAGI. The CDR3 is 15 residues long. This CDR3 reads CASSYGLTSTDTQYF. The CDR3 DNA reads as TGTGCCAGCAGTTACGGTCTAACTAGCACAGATACGCAGTATTTT.

A remark on this clonotype: One end of the junction does not line up with germline, which may come from a read error. The V gene is TRBV25-1, the J gene TRBJ2-1, with unresolved D. There are 16 residues in the CDR3. Germline values: CDR1 MGHDK, CDR2 SYGVNS. The CDR3, as DNA: TGTGCCAGCAGTGAAGTAGAGACGCGAACCTACAATGAGCGGTTCTTC. This encodes CASSEVETRTYNERFF.

The rearrangement links TRBV5-1 to TRBJ2-1, with D hard to call. Looked up from germline, CDR1 is SGHRS and CDR2 is YFSETQ. The CDR3 consists of 14 residues. The V end was cut by 6 bases, the J end by 1 base, with 11 bases between. The CDR3 DNA is TGCGCCAGCACCGAAGAGGTGTCCTACAATGAGCAGTTCTTC. Residues: CASTEEVSYNEQFF. Using reference TRBV5-1 and TRBJ2-1 for the parts outside the CDR3, the full variable domain is KAGVTQTPRYLIKTRGQQVTLSCSPISGHRSVSWYQQTPGQGLQFLFEYFSETQRNKGNFPGRFSGRQFSNSRSEMNVSTLELGDSALYLCASTEEVSYNEQFFGPGTRLTVL.

The V gene is TRBV5-4, the J gene TRBJ1-2; TRBD1 agrees at 9 bases. Germline V gives CDR1 SGHNT, CDR2 YYREEE (reference sequence). V was clipped by 0 bases and J by 4 bases; unmatched bases: 4. The CDR3 length is 15 residues. In DNA form, the CDR3 reads TGTGCCAGCAGCTTGGTGGGACAGGGAGGCTATGGCTACACCTTC. This codes for CASSLVGQGGYGYTF.

This clonotype has a handful of counts. J is TRBJ1-2 and V is TRBV20-1; the D is unclear. The CDR3 is 15 residues long. Trimming cost V 5 bases and J 4 bases, with 20 bases left between them. Germline CDR1 is DFQATT and CDR2 is SNEGSKA (reference sequence). Here the CDR3 DNA reads TGCAGTGCTGAAGACGGAAAAACCATGAGCTATGGCTACACCTTC. This sequence encodes CSAEDGKTMSYGYTF.

The rearrangement joins TRBV20-1 to TRBJ1-5; D gene uncertain. This CDR3 comprises 14 residues. Germline V gene sequence: CDR1 DFQATT, CDR2 SNEGSKA (reference sequence). The V end lost 0 bases, the J end lost 6 bases, and 12 bases lay between the germline ends. Here the CDR3 reads CSAREAGVGQPQHF. The DNA for the CDR3 is TGCAGTGCTAGAGAGGCAGGCGTGGGTCAGCCCCAGCATTTT.

This clonotype occurred a few times. The J gene is TRBJ2-1, the V gene TRBV14, with TRBD2 identical over 14 bases. J was trimmed by 7 bases and V by 5 bases; bases with no gene match: 10. The CDR3 consists of 17 residues. Germline lookup yields CDR1 SGHDN and CDR2 FVKESK. CDR3 nucleotide sequence: TGTGCCAGCAGCACAACCGGACTAGCGGGGGGCCGTAATGAGCAGTTCTTC. This gives the protein CASSTTGLAGGRNEQFF.

This clonotype appeared a few times. The rearrangement uses TRBV27 and TRBJ1-5; TRBD1 matches at 8 bases. The V gene end was trimmed by 5 bases and the J gene end by 0 bases; junction bases not matched to a gene: 6. Germline lookup yields CDR1 MNHEY and CDR2 SMNVEV (reference sequence). The CDR3 loop spans 16 amino acids. CDR3 amino acids: CASSRQGANSNQPQHF. The CDR3 DNA is TGTGCCAGCAGTCGTCAGGGGGCGAATAGCAATCAGCCCCAGCATTTT.

The chain is built from TRBV7-9 and TRBJ2-5; 11 positions agree with TRBD2. The junction had 4 bases not matched to a gene; V was cut back by 3 bases and J by 4 bases. The CDR3 has 15 residues. The germline CDR1 and CDR2 sequences are SEHNR and FQNEAQ (reference sequence). CDR3 amino acids: CASSLPTSGGETQYF. Written as DNA, the CDR3 is TGTGCCAGCAGCTTGCCAACTAGCGGGGGAGAGACCCAGTACTTC.

This clonotype was found a few times. The CDR3 loop is CASSQGYRETEAFF. CDR3 DNA sequence: TGTGCCAGCAGCCAAGGGTATCGCGAGACAGAAGCTTTCTTT. The V call is TRBV3-1, the J call TRBJ1-1; the D is unclear. Trimming stripped 1 base from V and 8 bases from J, with 14 bases between. Germline-derived CDR1 and CDR2 are LGHDT and YNNKEL (reference sequence). This CDR3 is 14 amino acids long. The whole variable domain, remainder taken from reference TRBV3-1 and TRBJ1-1, is DTAVSQTPKYLVTQMGNDKSIKCEQNLGHDTMYWYKQDSKKFLKIMFSYNNKELIINETVPNRFSPKSPDKAHLNLHINSLELGDSAVYFCASSQGYRETEAFFGQGTRLTVV.

This chain links TRBV6-2 or TRBV6-3 with TRBJ2-1; 11 bases align to TRBD2. Germline trimming cut 7 bases from V and 4 bases from J; bases unmatched to any gene: 12. CDR3 length: 17 amino acids. Germline CDR1 MNHEY, CDR2 SVGEGT. CDR3 region: CASTPTTGTSGYNEQFF. Here the CDR3 DNA reads TGTGCCAGCACCCCCACAACCGGGACTAGCGGATACAATGAGCAGTTCTTC.

This clonotype was found a few times. V gene TRBV6-5 combines with J gene TRBJ2-7, with no clear D. V gave up 1 base and J gave up 1 base, with 14 bases separating them. The CDR3 is 16 amino acids. From germline, CDR1 is MNHEY and CDR2 SVGAGI. This chain's CDR3 is CASSYFDTELSYEQYF. The CDR3 DNA reads as TGTGCCAGCAGTTACTTCGACACAGAACTATCCTACGAGCAGTACTTC.

This clonotype has more than one count but fewer than ten. The V call is TRBV7-2, the J call TRBJ2-4, with 9 bases lining up with TRBD1. Germline lookup yields CDR1 SGHTA and CDR2 FQGNSA. This CDR3 has 18 amino acids. Losses at the gene ends were 5 bases for V and 3 bases for J; bases not matched to a gene: 14. The CDR3 is CASSPGTGNVKDKNIQYF. The DNA for the CDR3 is TGTGCCAGCAGCCCCGGGACAGGGAATGTGAAGGACAAAAACATTCAGTACTTC.

This clonotype was seen a handful of times. The rearrangement joins TRBV15 to TRBJ1-5; D is perhaps TRBD1 (5 bases). Deletions cut 3 bases from V and 4 bases from J, with 19 bases between. This CDR3 contains 17 residues. Germline assignment: CDR1 LNHNV and CDR2 YYDKDF (reference sequence). The CDR3 region has the DNA TGTGCCACCAGCAGCGATTCCGGGGGGGTTCTTAATCAGCCCCAGCATTTT. Protein: CATSSDSGGVLNQPQHF.

J is TRBJ2-1 and V is TRBV7-2; 7 bases match TRBD2. This CDR3 is built from 15 residues. Unmatched junction bases numbered 4, after V lost 3 bases and J lost 2 bases. In germline, CDR1 is SGHTA, CDR2 FQGNSA. The CDR3 is CASSFPAGTYNEQFF. Here the CDR3 DNA reads TGTGCCAGCAGCTTTCCAGCGGGGACCTACAATGAGCAGTTCTTC.